This TCR beta chain was retrieved from a study of molecular identifiers for immune sequencing clone quantification. Trimming cost V 6 bases and J 3 bases, with 20 bases left between them. This CDR3 comprises 16 residues. TCRdb called the PCR reads again in MiXCR, with one record for every CDR3 protein. The data contain approximately 550,000 distinct CDR3 sequences, about 21% of them singletons. Remarks on this clonotype: Here the CDR3 omits its conserved ending phenylalanine or tryptophan, so a read error is the likely source.

The sample comprised naive CD8+ T cells from blood, with Jurkat cell RNA spiked in. Documented subset: FACS-sorted CD8+CD4-CCR7+CD45RA+ naive T cells. This chain links TRBV12-3 or TRBV12-4 with TRBJ1-2, with D tentatively TRBD1 (5 bases). The clonotype comes from a human donor in good health. Some libraries in this study had Jurkat cell RNA spiked in. The CDR3 protein is CASSPMGGIGYYGYTV. The CDR3 nucleotides read TGTGCCAGCAGCCCAATGGGGGGAATAGGTTACTATGGCTACACCGTC.